This is a list of T cell receptor beta chains from one sample in a study of blood T cell repertoires in COVID-19. Assay: immunoSEQ multiplex PCR; the TCRdb copy retains only in-frame clones and omits some. The table has around 220,000 clones, around 86% seen once; the top ten hold approximately 4.8%. Source material: peripheral blood. These receptors were taken from a man in his forties or fifties with acute or convalescent COVID-19. CDR3s include the opening cysteine and the closing phenylalanine or tryptophan. Size is stated for part of the rows, as once, few or many counts, or as a class when the clone is expanded.

>.|TRBV19|TRBJ2-4
CASSIGRDRVDF
>.|TRBV9|TRBJ1-3
CASSVSRGNTIYF
>.|TRBV3-1/TRBV3-2|TRBJ1-2
CASSPRTGVGYTF
>.|TRBV3-1/TRBV3-2|TRBJ2-7
CASSPTFSSGVGGEQYF
>.|TRBV6-1|TRBJ1-5
CASSDRSQRNQPQHF
>.|TRBV4-2|TRBJ2-3
CASSQDHHSASTDTQYF
>once|TRBV6-2/TRBV6-3|TRBJ2-1
CASSYQYAIYEQFF
>.|TRBV11-2|TRBJ2-7
CASSLDRGSYEQYF
>.|TRBV6-2/TRBV6-3|TRBJ1-3
CASSMGFRLTGNTIYF
>.|TRBV7-8|TRBJ2-7
CASSLVLKSSYEQYF
>once|TRBV6-2/TRBV6-3|TRBJ2-1
CASSYPVLTSPYNEQFF
>.|TRBV7-2|TRBJ2-7
CASSLVPGQGYDEQYF
>.|TRBV15|TRBJ1-5
CATSRDEGQPQHF
>once|TRBV5-1|TRBJ1-1
CASSRPALGGDMMNTEAFF
>.|TRBV4-1|TRBJ1-1
CASSQVGRLGDTEAFF
>.|TRBV7-8|TRBJ1-1
CASSPDRGLGFLMNTEAFF
>.|TRBV7-2|TRBJ1-2
CASSLPGLGYGYTF
>.|TRBV6-6|TRBJ1-1
CASNSIMNTEAFF
>.|TRBV7-2|TRBJ1-1
CASSNQPIYRVVGRTEAFF
>.|TRBV18|TRBJ2-5
CASSPGTGWQETQYF
>.|TRBV12-5|TRBJ2-7
CASGLSANRAYEQYF
>.|TRBV18|TRBJ1-2
CASSPRTENYGYTF
>.|TRBV5-6|TRBJ1-1
CASSNTGGARTMNTEAFF
>.|TRBV18|TRBJ2-2
CASSPARGSGELFF
>once|TRBV30|TRBJ2-1
CAWSIRYNEQFF
>few|TRBV19|TRBJ1-5
CASSTLSRGNNQPQHF
>.|TRBV27|TRBJ1-1
CASRDKGQGVNTEAFF
>few|TRBV5-4|TRBJ1-1
CASSIGTGSVTEAFF
>.|TRBV6-5|TRBJ2-3
CASSFGDYCTDTQYF
>.|TRBV4-2|TRBJ1-1
CASRLLGTAENTEAFF
>.|TRBV7-3|TRBJ2-1
CASSLQGTSGAHEQFF
>.|TRBV5-1|TRBJ2-7
CASSSGSPLNEQYF
>.|TRBV19|TRBJ1-5
CASTSGTKGSNQPQHF
>.|TRBV30|TRBJ1-1
CAWSRPDLNTEAFF
>.|TRBV20-1|TRBJ2-3
CSASGRLALGTDTQYF
>.|TRBV12-3/TRBV12-4|TRBJ1-2
CASSPGDYGYTF
>.|TRBV5-1|TRBJ1-1
CASSLVGQGEAFF